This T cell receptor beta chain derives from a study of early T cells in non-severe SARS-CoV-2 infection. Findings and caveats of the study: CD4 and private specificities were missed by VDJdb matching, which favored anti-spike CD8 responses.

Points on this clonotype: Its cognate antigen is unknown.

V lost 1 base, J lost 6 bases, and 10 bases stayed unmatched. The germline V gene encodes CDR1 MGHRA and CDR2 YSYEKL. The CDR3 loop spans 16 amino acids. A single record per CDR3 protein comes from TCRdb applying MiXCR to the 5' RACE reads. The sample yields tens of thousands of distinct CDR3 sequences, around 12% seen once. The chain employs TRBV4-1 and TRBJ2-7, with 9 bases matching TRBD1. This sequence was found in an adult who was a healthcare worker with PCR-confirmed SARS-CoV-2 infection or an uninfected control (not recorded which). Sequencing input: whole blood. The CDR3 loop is CASSQGGPGQGSEQYF. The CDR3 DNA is TGCGCCAGCAGCCAAGGGGGACCGGGACAGGGCTCCGAGCAGTACTTC.